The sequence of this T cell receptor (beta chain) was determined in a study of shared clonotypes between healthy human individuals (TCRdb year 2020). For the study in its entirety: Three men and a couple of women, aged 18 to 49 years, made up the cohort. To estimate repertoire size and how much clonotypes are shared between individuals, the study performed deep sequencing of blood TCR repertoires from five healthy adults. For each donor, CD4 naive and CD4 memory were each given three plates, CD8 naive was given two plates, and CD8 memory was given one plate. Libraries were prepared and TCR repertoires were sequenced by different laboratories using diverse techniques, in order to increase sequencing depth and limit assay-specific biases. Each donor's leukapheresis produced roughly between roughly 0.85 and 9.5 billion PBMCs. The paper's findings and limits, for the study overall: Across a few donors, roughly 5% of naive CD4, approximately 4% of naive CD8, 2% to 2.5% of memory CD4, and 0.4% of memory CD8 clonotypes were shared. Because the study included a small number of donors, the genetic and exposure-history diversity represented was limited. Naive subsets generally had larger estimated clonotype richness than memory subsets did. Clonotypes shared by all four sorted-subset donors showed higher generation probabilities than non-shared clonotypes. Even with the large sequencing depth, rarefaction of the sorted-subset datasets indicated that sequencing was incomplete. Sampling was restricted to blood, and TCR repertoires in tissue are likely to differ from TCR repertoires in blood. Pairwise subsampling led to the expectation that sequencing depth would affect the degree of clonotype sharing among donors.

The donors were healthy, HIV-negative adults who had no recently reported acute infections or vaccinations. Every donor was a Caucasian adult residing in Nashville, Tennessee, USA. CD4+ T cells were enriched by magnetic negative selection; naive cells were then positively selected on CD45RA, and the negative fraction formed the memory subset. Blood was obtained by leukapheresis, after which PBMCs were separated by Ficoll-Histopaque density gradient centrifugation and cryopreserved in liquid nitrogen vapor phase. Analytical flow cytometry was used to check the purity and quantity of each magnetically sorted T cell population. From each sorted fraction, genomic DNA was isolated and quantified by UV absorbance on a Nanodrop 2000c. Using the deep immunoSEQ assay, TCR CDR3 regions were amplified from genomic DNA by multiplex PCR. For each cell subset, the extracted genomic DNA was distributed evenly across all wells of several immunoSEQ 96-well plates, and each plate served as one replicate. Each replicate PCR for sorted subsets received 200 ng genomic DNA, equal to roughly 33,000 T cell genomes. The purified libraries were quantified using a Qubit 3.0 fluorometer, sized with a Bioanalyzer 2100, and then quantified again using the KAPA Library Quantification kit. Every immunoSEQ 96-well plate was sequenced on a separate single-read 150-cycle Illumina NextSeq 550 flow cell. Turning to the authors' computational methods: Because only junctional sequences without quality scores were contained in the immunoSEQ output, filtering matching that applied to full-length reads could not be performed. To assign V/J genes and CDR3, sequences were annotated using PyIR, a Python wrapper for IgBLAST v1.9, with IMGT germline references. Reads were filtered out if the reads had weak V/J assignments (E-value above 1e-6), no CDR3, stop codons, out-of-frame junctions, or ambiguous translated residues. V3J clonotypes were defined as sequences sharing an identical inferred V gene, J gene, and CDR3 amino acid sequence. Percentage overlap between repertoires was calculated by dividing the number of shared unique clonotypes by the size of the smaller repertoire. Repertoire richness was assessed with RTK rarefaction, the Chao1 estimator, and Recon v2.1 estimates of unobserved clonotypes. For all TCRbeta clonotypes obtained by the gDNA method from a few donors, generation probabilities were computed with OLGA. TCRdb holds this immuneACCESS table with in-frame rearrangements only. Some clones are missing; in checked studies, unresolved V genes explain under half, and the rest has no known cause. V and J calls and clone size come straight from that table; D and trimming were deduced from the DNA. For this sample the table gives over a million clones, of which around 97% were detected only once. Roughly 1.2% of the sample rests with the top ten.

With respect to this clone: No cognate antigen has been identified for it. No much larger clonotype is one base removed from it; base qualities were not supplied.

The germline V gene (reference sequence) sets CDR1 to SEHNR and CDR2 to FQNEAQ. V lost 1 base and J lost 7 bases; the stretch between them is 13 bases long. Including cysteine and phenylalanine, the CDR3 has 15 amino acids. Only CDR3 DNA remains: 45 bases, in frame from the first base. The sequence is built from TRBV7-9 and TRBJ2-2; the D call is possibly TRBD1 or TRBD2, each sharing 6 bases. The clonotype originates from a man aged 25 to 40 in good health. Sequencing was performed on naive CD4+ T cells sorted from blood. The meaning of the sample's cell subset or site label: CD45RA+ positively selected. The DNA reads TGTGCCAGCAGCTTAGTGGGGGGCCGGATCGGGGAGCTGTTTTTT. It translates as CASSLVGGRIGELFF.